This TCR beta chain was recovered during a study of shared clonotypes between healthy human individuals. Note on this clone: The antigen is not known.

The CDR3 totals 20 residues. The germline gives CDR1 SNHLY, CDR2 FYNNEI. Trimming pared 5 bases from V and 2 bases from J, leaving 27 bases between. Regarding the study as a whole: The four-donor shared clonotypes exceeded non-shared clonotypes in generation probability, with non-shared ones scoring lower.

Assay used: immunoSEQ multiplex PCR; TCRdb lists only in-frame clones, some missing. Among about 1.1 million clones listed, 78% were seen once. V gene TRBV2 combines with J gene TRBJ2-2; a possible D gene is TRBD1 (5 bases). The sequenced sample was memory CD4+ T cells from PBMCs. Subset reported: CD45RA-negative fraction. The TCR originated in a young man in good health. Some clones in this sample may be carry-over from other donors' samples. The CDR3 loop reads CASSPRILGRATRNTGELFF. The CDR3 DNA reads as TGTGCCAGCAGTCCACGGATCTTGGGCAGGGCAACTCGTAACACCGGGGAGCTGTTTTTT.